This T cell receptor (beta chain) was sequenced in a study of T cells in localized non-small cell lung cancer. General study points: When the top 100 tumor clones were examined, a median around 50 of them also appeared in the adjacent lung, which was paired and uninvolved.

The germline gives CDR1 SGHDT, CDR2 YYEEEE. Trimming took 0 bases from V and 6 from J; bases not matched to a gene: 3. This CDR3 is built from 15 residues. This clone appeared a single time. Its specificity is unknown. Only in-frame clones appear in the TCRdb table, and some are missing; sequencing was by immunoSEQ multiplex PCR. The table has around 69,000 clones, almost 90% seen once. Sequencing used peripheral blood, obtained before any cancer treatment. This TCR came from a woman aged 40-70 years with stage I lung adenocarcinoma. The chain joins TRBV5-6 to TRBJ2-1; 10 nucleotides agree with TRBD2. The CDR3 nucleotides read TGTGCCAGCAGCTTGGATCTAGCGGGGGCCAATGAGCAGTTCTTC. It yields the protein CASSLDLAGANEQFF.